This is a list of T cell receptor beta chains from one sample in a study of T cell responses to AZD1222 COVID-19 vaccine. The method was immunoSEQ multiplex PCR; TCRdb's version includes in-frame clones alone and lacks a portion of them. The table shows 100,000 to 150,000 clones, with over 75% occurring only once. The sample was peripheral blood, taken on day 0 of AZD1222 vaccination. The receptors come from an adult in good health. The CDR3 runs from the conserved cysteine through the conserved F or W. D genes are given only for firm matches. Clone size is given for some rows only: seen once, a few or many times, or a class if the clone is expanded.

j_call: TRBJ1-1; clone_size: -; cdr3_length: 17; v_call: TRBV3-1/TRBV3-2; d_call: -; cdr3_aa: CASSQEGDTAYNTEAFF; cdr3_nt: TGTGCCAGCAGCCAAGAGGGGGACACAGCGTATAACACTGAAGCTTTCTTT
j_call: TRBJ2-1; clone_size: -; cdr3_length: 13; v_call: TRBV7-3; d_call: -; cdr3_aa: CASSLRSYNEQFF; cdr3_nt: TGTGCCAGCAGCTTACGCTCGTACAATGAGCAGTTCTTC
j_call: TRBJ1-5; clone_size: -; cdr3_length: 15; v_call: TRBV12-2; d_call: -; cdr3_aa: CASRLYPSSNQPQHF; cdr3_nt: TGTGCAAGTCGCTTATATCCATCGAGCAATCAGCCCCAGCATTTT
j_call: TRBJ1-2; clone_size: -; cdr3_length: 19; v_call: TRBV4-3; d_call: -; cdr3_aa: CASSQDHGRAAGKPYGYTF; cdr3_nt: TGCGCCAGCAGCCAAGATCACGGGAGGGCCGCAGGCAAGCCATATGGCTACACCTTC
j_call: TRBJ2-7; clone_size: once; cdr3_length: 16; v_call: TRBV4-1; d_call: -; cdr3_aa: CASSQVWSALGDEQYF; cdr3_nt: TGCGCCAGCAGCCAAGTATGGTCGGCACTTGGCGACGAGCAGTACTTC
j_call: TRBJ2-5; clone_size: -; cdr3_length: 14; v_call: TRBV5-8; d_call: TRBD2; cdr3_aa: CASSLASGVRPQYF; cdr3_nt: TGTGCCAGCAGCTTGGCTAGCGGGGTACGGCCCCAGTACTTC
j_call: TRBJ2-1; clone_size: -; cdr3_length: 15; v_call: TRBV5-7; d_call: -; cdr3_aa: CASSYTGSEYNEQFF; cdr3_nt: TGTGCCAGCAGCTATACAGGGTCAGAATACAATGAGCAGTTCTTC
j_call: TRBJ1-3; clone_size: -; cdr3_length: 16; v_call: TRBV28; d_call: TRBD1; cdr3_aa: CASSLAGTVSGNTIYF; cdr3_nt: TGTGCCAGCAGTCTCGCCGGGACAGTCTCTGGAAACACCATATATTTT
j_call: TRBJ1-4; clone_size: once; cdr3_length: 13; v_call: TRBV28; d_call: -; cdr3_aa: CATEAGFHEKLFF; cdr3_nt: TGTGCCACCGAGGCGGGCTTCCATGAAAAACTGTTTTTT
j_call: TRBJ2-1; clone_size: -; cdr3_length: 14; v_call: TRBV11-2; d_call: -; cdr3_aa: CASSSLLLGLEQFF; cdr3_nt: TGTGCCAGCAGCTCCCTCCTCCTGGGCCTTGAGCAGTTCTTC
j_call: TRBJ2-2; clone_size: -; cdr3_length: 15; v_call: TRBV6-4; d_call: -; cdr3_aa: CASSLGGQDTGELFF; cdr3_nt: TGTGCCAGCAGTTTGGGGGGTCAGGACACCGGGGAGCTGTTTTTT
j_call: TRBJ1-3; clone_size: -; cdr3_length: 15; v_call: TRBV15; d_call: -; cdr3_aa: CATSIGRGSGNTIYF; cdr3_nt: TGTGCCACCAGCATAGGGCGGGGCTCCGGAAACACCATATATTTT
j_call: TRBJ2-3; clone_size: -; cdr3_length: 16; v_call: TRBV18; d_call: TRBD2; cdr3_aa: CASSHRAGGATDTQYF; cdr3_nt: TGTGCCAGCTCACACAGAGCGGGGGGGGCAACAGATACGCAGTATTTT
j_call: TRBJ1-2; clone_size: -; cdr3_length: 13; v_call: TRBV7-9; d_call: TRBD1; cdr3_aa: CASSPGGEYGYTF; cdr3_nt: TGTGCCAGCAGCCCAGGGGGGGAATATGGCTACACCTTC
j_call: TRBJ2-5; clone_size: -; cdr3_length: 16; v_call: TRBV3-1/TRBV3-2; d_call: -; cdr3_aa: CASSQDPGPIQETQYF; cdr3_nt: TGTGCCAGCAGCCAAGACCCCGGGCCAATCCAAGAGACCCAGTACTTC
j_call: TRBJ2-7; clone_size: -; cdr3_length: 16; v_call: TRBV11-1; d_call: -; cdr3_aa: CASSLSGDARRDEQYF; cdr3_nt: TGTGCCAGCAGCTTAAGTGGGGACGCCCGCAGGGACGAGCAGTACTTC
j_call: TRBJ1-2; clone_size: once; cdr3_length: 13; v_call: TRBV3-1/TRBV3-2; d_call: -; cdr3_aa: CASSQGRGWGYTF; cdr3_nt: TGTGCCAGCAGCCAAGGCAGGGGATGGGGCTACACCTTC
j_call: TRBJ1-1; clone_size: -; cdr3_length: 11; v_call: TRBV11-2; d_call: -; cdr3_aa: CASSLASEAFF; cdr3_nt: TGTGCCAGCAGCTTGGCCAGTGAAGCTTTCTTT
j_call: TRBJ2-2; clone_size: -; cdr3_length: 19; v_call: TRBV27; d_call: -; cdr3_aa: CASSRRTLQPRLNTGELFF; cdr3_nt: TGTGCCAGCAGTCGACGGACTCTGCAACCACGACTAAACACCGGGGAGCTGTTTTTT
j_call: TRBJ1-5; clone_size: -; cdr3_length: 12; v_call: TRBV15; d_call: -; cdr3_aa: CATSSLSQPQHF; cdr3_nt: TGTGCCACCAGCAGCCTTAGTCAGCCCCAGCATTTT
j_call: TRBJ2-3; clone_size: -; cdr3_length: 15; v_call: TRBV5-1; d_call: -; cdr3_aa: CASSLLGDSTDTQYF; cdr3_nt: TGCGCCAGCAGCTTGTTGGGGGACAGCACAGATACGCAGTATTTT
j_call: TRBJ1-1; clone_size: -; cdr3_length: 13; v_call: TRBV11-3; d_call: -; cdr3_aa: CASSLGTAAEAFF; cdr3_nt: TGTGCCAGCAGCTTAGGGACGGCGGCTGAAGCTTTCTTT
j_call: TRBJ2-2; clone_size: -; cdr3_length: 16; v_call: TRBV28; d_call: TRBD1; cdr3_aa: CASSLNQGVNTGELFF; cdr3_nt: TGTGCCAGCAGTTTAAATCAGGGGGTTAACACCGGGGAGCTGTTTTTT
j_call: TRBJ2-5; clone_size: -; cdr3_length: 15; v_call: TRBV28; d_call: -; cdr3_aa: CASSQERTLQETQYF; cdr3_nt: TGTGCCAGCAGCCAGGAAAGGACTCTCCAAGAGACCCAGTACTTC
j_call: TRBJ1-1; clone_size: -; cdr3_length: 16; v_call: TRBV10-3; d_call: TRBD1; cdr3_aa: CAISDPAGGEKSEAFF; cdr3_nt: TGTGCCATCAGTGATCCGGCAGGGGGCGAAAAGTCTGAAGCTTTCTTT
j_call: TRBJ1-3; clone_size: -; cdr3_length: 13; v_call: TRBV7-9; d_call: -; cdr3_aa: CASSLGSGNTIYF; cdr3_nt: TGTGCCAGCAGCTTGGGTTCTGGAAACACCATATATTTT
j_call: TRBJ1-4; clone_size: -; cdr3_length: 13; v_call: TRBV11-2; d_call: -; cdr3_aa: CASRAVGGKKLFF; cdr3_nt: TGTGCCAGCAGGGCGGTGGGCGGCAAAAAACTGTTTTTT
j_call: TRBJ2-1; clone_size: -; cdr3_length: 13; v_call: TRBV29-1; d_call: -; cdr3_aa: CSGGPGETNEQFF; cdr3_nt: TGCAGCGGGGGTCCGGGGGAGACCAATGAGCAGTTCTTC
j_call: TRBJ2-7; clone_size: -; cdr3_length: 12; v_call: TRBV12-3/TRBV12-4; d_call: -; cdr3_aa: CASSAQGYEQYF; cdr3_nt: TGTGCCAGCAGTGCCCAGGGTTACGAGCAGTACTTC